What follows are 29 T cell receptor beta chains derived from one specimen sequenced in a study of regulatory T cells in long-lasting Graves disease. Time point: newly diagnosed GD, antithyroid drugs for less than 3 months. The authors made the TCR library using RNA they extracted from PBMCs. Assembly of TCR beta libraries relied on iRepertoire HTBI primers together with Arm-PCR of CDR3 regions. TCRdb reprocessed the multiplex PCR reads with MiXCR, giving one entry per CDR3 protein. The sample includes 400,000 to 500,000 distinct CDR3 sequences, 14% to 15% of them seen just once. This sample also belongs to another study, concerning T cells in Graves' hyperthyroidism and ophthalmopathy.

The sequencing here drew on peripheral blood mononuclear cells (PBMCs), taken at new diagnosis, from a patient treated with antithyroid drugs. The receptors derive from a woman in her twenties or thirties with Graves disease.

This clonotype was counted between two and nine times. Here the CDR3 DNA reads TGTGCCAGCAGAAGTGGGCTCTCCCTCCACTTT. Amino acids: CASRSGLSLHF. The rearrangement links TRBV6-1 to TRBJ1-6; no clear D. The CDR3 has 11 residues. Between the trimmed V and J ends, which lost 6 bases and 14 bases, there was a span of 11 bases. Germline CDR1 and CDR2: MNHNS and SASEGT.

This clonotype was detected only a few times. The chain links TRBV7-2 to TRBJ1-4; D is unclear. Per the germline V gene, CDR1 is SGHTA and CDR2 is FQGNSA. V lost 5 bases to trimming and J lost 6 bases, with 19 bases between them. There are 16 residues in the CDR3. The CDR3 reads CASSRSDPAPYEKLFF. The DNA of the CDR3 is TGTGCCAGCAGCCGAAGTGACCCAGCCCCGTATGAAAAACTGTTTTTT.

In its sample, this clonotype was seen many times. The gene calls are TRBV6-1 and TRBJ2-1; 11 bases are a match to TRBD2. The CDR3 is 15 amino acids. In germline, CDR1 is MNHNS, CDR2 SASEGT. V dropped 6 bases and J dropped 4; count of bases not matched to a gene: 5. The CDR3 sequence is CASSQTSGTYNEQFF. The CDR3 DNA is TGTGCCAGCAGCCAGACTAGCGGGACTTACAATGAGCAGTTCTTC.

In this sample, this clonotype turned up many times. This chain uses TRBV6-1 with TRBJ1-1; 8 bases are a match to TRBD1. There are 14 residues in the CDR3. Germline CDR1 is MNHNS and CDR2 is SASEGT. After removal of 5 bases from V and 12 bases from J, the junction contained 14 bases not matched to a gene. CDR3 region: CASSRTGSLSETFF. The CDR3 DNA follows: TGTGCCAGCAGTCGGACAGGGTCCCTAAGCGAAACTTTCTTT.

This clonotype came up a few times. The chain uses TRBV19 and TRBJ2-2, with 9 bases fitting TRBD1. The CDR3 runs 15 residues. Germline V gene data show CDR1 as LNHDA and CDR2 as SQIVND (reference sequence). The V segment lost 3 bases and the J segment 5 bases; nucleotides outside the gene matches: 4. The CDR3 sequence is CASSILGTGTGELFF. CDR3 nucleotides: TGTGCCAGTAGTATCTTAGGGACAGGGACCGGGGAGCTGTTTTTT.

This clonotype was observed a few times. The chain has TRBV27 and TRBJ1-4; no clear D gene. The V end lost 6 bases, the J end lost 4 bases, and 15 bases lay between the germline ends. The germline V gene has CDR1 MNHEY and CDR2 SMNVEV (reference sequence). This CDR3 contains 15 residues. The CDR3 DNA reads TGTGCCAGCAGGCAGAGCAGAAATGATAATGAAAAACTGTTTTTT. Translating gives CASRQSRNDNEKLFF.

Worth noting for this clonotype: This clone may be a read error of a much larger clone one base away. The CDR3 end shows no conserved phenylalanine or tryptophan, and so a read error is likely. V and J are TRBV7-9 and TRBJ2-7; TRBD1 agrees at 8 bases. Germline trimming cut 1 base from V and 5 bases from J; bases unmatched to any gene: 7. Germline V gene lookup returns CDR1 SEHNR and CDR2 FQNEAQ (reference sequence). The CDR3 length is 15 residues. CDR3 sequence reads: CASSLEWDRQNEQYS. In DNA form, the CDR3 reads TGTGCCAGCAGCTTAGAGTGGGACAGGCAAAACGAGCAGTACTCC.

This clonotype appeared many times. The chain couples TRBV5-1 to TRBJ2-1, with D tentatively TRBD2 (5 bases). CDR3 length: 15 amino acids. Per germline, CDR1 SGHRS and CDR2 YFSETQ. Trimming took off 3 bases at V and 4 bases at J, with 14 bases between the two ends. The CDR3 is CASSSERGAYNEQFF. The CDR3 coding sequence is TGCGCCAGCAGCTCGGAACGGGGAGCTTACAATGAGCAGTTCTTC.

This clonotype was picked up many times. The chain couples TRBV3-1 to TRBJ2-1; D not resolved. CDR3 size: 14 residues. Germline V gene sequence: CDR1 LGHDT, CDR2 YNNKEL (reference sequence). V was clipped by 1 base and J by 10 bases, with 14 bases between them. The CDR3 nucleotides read TGTGCCAGCAGCCAAGCTTCAGTGCATAAGGAGCAGTTCTTC. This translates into CASSQASVHKEQFF.

Here the CDR3 reads CASTGQNTEAFF. The CDR3 DNA sequence: TGTGCCAGCACGGGACAGAACACTGAAGCTTTCTTT. The J gene is TRBJ1-1, the V gene TRBV2; TRBD1 might be the D (6 bases). The germline CDR1 and CDR2 sequences are SNHLY and FYNNEI. CDR3 size: 12 residues. The V and J ends lost 7 bases and 1 base respectively, with 7 bases between them.

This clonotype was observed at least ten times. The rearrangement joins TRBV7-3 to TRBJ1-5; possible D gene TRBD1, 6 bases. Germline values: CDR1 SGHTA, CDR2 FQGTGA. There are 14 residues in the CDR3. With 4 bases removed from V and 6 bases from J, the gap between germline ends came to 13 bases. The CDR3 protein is CASSSTGYRQPQHF. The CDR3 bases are TGTGCCAGCAGCTCTACAGGGTACCGTCAGCCCCAGCATTTT.

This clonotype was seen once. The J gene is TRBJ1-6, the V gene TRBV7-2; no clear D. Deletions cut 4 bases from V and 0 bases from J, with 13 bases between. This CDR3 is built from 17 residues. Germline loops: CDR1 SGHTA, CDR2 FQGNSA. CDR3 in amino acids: CASSSGRDSSYNSPLHF. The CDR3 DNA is TGTGCCAGCAGCTCCGGGAGGGATAGCTCCTATAATTCACCCCTCCACTTT.

CDR3 region: CASTLSGSTDTQYF. The CDR3 bases are TGTGCCAGCACCTTAAGCGGGAGCACAGATACGCAGTATTTT. The V and J genes are TRBV5-5 and TRBJ2-3; D may be TRBD2 (6 bases). V was shortened by 6 bases and J by 0 bases, with 11 bases between the two germline ends. Germline V gene lookup returns CDR1 SGHKS and CDR2 YYEKEE (reference sequence). The CDR3 runs 14 residues.

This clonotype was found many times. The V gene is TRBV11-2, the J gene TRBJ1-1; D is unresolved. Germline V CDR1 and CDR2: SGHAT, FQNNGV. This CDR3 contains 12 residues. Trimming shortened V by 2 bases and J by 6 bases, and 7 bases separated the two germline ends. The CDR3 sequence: CASSLMWAEAFF. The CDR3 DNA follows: TGTGCCAGCAGCTTAATGTGGGCTGAAGCTTTCTTT.

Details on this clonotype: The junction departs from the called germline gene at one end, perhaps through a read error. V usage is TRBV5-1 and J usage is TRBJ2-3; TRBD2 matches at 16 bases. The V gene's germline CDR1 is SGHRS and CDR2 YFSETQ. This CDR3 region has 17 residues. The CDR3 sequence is CASSSGLAGGPPDTRYF. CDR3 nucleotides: TGCGCCAGCAGCTCGGGACTAGCGGGAGGGCCGCCAGATACGCGGTATTTT.

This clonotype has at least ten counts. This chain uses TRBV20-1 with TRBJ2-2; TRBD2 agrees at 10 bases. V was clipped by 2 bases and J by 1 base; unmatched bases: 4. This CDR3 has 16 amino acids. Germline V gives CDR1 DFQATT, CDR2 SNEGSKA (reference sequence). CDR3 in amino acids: CSARIRTSGNTGELFF. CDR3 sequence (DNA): TGCAGTGCTAGAATAAGGACTAGCGGGAACACCGGGGAGCTGTTTTTT.

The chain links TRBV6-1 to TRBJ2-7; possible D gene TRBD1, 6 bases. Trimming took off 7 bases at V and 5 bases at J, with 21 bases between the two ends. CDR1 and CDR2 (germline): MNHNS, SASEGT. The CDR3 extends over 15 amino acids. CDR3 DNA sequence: TGTGCCAGCACCTTTCGGGGCAGGGGTCACAACGAGCAGTACTTC. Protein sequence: CASTFRGRGHNEQYF.

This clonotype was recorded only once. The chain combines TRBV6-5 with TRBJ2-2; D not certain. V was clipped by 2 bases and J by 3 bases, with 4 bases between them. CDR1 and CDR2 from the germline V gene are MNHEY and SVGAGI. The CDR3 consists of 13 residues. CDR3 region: CASSYSYTGELFF. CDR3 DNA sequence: TGTGCCAGCAGTTACAGCTACACCGGGGAGCTGTTTTTT.

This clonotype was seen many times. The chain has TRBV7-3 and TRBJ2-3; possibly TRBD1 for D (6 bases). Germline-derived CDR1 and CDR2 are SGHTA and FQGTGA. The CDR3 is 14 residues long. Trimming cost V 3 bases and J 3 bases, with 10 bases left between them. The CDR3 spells CASSLDSRTDTQYF. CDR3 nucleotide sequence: TGTGCCAGCAGCTTGGACAGTCGGACAGATACGCAGTATTTT.

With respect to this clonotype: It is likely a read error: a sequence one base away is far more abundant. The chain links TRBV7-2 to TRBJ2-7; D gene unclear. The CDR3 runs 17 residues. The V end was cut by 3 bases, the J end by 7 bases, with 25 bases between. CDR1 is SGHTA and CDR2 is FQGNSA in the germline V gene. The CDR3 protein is CASSFRISEGSYNEQYF. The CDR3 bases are TGTGCCAGCAGCTTTCGTATAAGCGAAGGCTCCTACAATGAGCAGTACTTC.

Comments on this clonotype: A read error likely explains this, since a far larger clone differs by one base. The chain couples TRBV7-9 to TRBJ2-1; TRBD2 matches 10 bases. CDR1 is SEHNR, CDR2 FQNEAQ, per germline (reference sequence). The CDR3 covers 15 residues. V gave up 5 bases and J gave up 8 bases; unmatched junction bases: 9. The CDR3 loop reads CASSIEVAGGDEQFF. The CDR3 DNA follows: TGTGCCAGCAGCATAGAGGTAGCGGGGGGCGATGAGCAGTTCTTC.

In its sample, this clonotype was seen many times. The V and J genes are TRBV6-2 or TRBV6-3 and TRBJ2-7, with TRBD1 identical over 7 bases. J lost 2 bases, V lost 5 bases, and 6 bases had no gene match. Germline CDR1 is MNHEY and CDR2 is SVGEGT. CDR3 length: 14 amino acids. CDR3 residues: CASSDRAVTYEQYF. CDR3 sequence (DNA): TGTGCCAGCAGTGACAGGGCAGTGACCTACGAGCAGTACTTC.

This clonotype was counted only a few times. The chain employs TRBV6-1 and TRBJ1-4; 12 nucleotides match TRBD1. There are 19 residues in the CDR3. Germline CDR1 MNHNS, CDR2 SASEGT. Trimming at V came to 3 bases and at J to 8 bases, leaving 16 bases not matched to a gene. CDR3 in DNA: TGTGCCAGCAGTGATCCGGTGGGACAGGGGGCAGGGGTGAGGGAAAAACTGTTTTTT. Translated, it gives CASSDPVGQGAGVREKLFF.

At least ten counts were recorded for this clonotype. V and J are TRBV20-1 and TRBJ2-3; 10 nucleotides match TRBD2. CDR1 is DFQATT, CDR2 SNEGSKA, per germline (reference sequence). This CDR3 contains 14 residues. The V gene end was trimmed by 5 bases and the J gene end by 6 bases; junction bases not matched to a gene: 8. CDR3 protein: CSAPSGSPEDTQYF. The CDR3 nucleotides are TGCAGTGCTCCTAGCGGGAGCCCCGAGGATACGCAGTATTTT.

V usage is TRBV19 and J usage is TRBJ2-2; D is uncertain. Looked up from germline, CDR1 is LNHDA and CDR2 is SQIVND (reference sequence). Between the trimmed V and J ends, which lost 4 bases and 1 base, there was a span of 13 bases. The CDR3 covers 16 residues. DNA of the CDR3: TGTGCCAGTAGTACTTTAAGGGCGAGGAACACCGGGGAGCTGTTTTTT. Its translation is CASSTLRARNTGELFF. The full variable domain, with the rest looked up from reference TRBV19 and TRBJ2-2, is DGGITQSPKYLFRKEGQNVTLSCEQNLNHDAMYWYRQDPGQGLRLIYYSQIVNDFQKGDIAEGYSVSREKKESFPLTVTSAQKNPTAFYLCASSTLRARNTGELFFGEGSRLTVL.

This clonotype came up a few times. The CDR3 here is CASSLLAGTSGSYNEQFF. In nucleotides, the CDR3 is TGCGCCAGCAGCCTCTTGGCCGGGACTAGCGGCTCCTACAATGAGCAGTTCTTC. The chain carries TRBV5-1 and TRBJ2-1; 11 bases align to TRBD2. The germline gives CDR1 SGHRS, CDR2 YFSETQ. The J segment lost 0 bases and the V segment lost 4 bases, leaving 9 bases of the junction unmatched. The CDR3 extends over 18 amino acids.

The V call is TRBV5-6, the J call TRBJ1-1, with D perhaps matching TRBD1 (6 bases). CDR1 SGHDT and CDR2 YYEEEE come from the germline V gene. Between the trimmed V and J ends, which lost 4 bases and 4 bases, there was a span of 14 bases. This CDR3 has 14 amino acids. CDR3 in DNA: TGTGCCAGCAGCCTACAGGGAATTCGCACTGAAGCTTTCTTT. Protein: CASSLQGIRTEAFF.

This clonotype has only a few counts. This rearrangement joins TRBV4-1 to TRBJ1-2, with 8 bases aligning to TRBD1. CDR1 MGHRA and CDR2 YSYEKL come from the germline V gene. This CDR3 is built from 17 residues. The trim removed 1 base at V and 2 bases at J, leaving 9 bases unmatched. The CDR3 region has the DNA TGCGCCAGCAGCCAAGTCGGGACAGGAAAACTAAACTATGGCTACACCTTC. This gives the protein CASSQVGTGKLNYGYTF.

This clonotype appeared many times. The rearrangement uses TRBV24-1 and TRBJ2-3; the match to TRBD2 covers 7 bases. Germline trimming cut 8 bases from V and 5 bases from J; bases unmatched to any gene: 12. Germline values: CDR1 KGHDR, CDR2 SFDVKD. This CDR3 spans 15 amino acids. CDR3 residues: CATMERGPGKDTQYF. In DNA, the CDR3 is TGTGCCACCATGGAGCGGGGCCCAGGAAAAGATACGCAGTATTTT.